This T cell receptor beta chain was documented in a study of T-cell reconstitution after alpha-beta-depleted transplantation in children. This clonotype occurred many times. Preparing the TCRbeta library involved the use of unique molecular identifiers. TCRdb redid the calling of the PCR reads with MiXCR, one entry per CDR3 protein. The sample contains 60,000 to 80,000 distinct CDR3 sequences, 5.5% to 7.5% of which appear only once. This clonotype originated in a human donor who donated a stem cell graft to a child with acute lymphoblastic leukemia. Sequencing was performed on PBMCs from the stem cell graft donor, taken from the stem cell graft.

The CDR3 coding sequence is TGTGCCAGCAGTCCTAGCCCCATGAACACTGAAGCTTTCTTT. Translated, it gives CASSPSPMNTEAFF. This sequence joins TRBV12-3 or TRBV12-4 and TRBJ1-1; no clear D. The ends were cut back, 5 bases at V and 0 bases at J, with 10 bases in the middle. CDR3 length equals 14 residues.